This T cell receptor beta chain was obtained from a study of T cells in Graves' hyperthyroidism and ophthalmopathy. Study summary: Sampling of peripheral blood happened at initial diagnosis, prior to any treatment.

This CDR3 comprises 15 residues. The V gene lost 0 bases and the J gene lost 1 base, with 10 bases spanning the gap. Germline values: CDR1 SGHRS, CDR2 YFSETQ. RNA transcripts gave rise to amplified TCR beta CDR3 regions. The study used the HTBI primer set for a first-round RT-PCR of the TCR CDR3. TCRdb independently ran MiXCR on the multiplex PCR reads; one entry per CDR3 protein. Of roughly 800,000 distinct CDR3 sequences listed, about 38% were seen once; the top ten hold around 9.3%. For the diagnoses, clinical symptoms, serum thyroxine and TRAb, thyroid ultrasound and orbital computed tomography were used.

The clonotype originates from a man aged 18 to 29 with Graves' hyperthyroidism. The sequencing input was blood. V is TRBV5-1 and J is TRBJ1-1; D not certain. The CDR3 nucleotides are TGCGCCAGCAGCTTGGAGCGGCCCGAGAACACTGAAGCTTTCTTT. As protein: CASSLERPENTEAFF.